This TCR beta chain was documented in a study of neurological immune-mediated disorders. General study results and limits: There were no CDR3 amino acid sequences shared by expanded clones across subjects, a result suggesting private repertoires in all groups.

cDNA synthesis was performed by 5'RACE with 10-nucleotide random UMIs. TCRdb itself ran the 5' RACE reads through MiXCR, one entry per CDR3 protein. Counted here are about 74,000 distinct CDR3 sequences, 4% to 6% occurring once; the ten biggest clones make up around 7%. In its sample, this clonotype was seen many times. Antigen unknown. The germline V gene has CDR1 MDHEN and CDR2 SYDVKM. Trimming took off 7 bases at V and 5 bases at J, with 7 bases between the two ends. The CDR3 spans 11 residues. Libraries used 2 million unsorted PBMCs kept frozen in RNAlater. This chain uses TRBV28 with TRBJ2-3, with D unresolved. What was sequenced was PBMCs. The receptor's source is a man aged 18 to 29 with multiple sclerosis. The CDR3 sequence is CASIRRDTQYF. The CDR3 region has the DNA TGTGCCAGCATAAGGCGAGATACGCAGTATTTT.